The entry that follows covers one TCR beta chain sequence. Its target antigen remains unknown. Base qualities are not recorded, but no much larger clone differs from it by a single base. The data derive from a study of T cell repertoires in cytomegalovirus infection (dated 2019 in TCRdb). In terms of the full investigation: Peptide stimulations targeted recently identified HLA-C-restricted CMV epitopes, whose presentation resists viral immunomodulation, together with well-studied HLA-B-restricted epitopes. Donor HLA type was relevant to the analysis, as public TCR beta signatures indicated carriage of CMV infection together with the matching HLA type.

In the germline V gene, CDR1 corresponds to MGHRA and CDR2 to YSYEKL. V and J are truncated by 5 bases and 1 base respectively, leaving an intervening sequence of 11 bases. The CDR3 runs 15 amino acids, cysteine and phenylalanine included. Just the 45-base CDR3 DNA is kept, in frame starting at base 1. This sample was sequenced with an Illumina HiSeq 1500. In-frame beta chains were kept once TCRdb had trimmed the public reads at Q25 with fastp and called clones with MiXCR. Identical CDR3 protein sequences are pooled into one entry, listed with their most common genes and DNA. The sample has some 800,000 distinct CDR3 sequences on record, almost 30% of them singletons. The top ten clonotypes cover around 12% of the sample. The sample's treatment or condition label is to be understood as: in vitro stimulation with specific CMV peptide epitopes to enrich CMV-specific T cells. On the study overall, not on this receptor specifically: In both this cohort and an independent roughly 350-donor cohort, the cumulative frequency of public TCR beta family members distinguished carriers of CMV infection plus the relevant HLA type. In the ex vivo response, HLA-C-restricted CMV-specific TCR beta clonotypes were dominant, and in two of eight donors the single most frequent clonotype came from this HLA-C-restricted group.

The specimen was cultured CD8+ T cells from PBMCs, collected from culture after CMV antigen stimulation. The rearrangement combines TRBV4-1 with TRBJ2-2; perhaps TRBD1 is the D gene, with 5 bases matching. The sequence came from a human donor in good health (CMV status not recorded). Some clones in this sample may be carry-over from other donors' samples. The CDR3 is CASSGATRNTGELFF. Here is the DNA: TGCGCCAGCAGCGGGGCGACAAGGAACACCGGGGAGCTGTTTTTT.